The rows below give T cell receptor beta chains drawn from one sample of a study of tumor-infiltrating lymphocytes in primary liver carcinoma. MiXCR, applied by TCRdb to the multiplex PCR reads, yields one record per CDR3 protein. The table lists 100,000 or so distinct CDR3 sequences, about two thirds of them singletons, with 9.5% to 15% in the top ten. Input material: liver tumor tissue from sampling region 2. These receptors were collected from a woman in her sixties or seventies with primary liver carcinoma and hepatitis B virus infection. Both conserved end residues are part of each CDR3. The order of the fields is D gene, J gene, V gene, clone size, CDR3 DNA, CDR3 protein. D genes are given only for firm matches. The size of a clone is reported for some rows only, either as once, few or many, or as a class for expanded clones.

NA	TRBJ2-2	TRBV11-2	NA	TGTGCCAGTAGCACTCCGCAAGGAACGACCGGGGAGCTGTTTTTT	CASSTPQGTTGELFF
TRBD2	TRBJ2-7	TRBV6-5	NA	TGTGTCAGGGGTTATGGACTAGCGCGCGAGCAGTACTTC	CVRGYGLAREQYF
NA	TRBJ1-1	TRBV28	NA	TGTGCCAGCAGTTTACGGTCAGATATGCCGATCACTGAAGCTTTCTTT	CASSLRSDMPITEAFF
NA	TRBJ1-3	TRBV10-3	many	TGTGCCATCAGTGAGCCGGAGCAGTATGGAAACACCATATATTTT	CAISEPEQYGNTIYF
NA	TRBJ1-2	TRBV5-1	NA	TGCGCCAGCAGCTTGAGCCGAGTTAACTATGGCTACACCTTC	CASSLSRVNYGYTF
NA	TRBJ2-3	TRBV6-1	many	TGTGCCAGCAGTGAAGAGGGGGCGGGATATCGTACAGATACGCAGTATTTT	CASSEEGAGYRTDTQYF
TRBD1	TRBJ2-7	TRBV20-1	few	TGCAGTGCTAGCTCCGGGACAGAATCCTACGAGCAGTACTTC	CSASSGTESYEQYF
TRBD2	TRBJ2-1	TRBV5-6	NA	TGTGCCAGCAGCTGCATGACTAGCGGGAGGTCCTATGAGCAGTTCTTC	CASSCMTSGRSYEQFF
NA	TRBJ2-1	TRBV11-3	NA	TGTGCCAACAGTGCCGTGGACTACAATGAGCAGTTCTTC	CANSAVDYNEQFF
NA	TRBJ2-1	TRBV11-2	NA	TGTGCCAGCAGCTTAACCCACAGACATGGGTATAGGGGTGAGCAGTTCTTC	CASSLTHRHGYRGEQFF
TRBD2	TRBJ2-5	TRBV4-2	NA	TGTGCTAGCAGCCAAGCCTGGCGGGAGGCCCAAGAGACCCAGTACTTC	CASSQAWREAQETQYF
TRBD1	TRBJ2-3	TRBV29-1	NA	TGCAGCGTTGGGGACAGGACCCTCATAGATATGCAATATTTT	CSVGDRTLIDMQYF
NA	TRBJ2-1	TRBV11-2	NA	TGTGCCAGCAACTGGATTAGCGGTAATGAGCAGTTCTTC	CASNWISGNEQFF
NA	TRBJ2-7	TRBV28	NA	TGTGCCAGCATAGCATCAGCAGGGGTAGCCTACGAGCAGTACTTC	CASIASAGVAYEQYF
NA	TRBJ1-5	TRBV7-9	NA	TGTGCCGGCAGCTTGGACAGATCCACAGATACGCAGCATTTT	CAGSLDRSTDTQHF
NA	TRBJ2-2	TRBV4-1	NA	TGCGCCAGCGGCCAAGAGGGGGGTGGGGTAACCGGGGAGCTGTTTTTT	CASGQEGGGVTGELFF
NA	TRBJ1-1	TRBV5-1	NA	TGCGCCAGTAGCTTGTCCCAGTGGCAGGGGACTGAAGCTTTCTTT	CASSLSQWQGTEAFF
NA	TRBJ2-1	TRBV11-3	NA	TGTGCCAGCAGCTCCCAGGGCTCCTACAACGAGCAGTTCTTC	CASSSQGSYNEQFF
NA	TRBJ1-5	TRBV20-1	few	TGCAGTACCCGAAGGGACGCCGTCAATCAGCCCCAGCATTTT	CSTRRDAVNQPQHF
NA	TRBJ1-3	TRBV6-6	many	TGTGCCAGCAGTTCTTCAGGGACTGGAAACACCATATATTTT	CASSSSGTGNTIYF
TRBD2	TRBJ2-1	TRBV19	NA	TGTGCCAGTAATCAAGGGACTAGCGGGAGAGATGAGCAGTTCTTC	CASNQGTSGRDEQFF
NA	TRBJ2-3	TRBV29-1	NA	TGTGGCGTGGCGGACAGAGAGAGAGTGTATTTT	CGVADRERVYF
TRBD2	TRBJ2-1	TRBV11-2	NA	TGTGCCAGTAGCTCAACCGCCGGGACTAACGACTACAATGAGCAGTTCTTC	CASSSTAGTNDYNEQFF
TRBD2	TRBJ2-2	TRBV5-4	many	TGTGCCAGCAGCGACCGGACTAGCGGTAACACCGGGGAGCTGTTTTTT	CASSDRTSGNTGELFF
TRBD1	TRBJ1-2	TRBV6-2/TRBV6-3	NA	TGTGCCGCCAGTGAAACAGGGGAGCGCGGCTACACCTTC	CAASETGERGYTF
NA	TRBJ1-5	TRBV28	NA	TGTGCCAGTAGAAGGGGACGTAGCAATCAGCCCAAGCATTTT	CASRRGRSNQPKHF
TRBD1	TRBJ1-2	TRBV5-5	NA	TGTGCCAGCAACTTTGGACAGGCGGAGGGCTATAGCTACACCTTC	CASNFGQAEGYSYTF
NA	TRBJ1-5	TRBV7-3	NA	TGTGCCAGCAACCAAGGGGGGCAGGGTCAGCCCCAGCATTTT	CASNQGGQGQPQHF
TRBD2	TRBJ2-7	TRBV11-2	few	TGCGCCAGCAGCCAGACTAGCGGGAGTGGTGAGCAGGACTTC	CASSQTSGSGEQDF
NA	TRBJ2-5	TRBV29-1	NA	TGTAGCGTCCCCCTATCAGGGGCAGAAGAGACCCAGTACTTC	CSVPLSGAEETQYF
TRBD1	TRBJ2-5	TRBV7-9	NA	TGTGCCGGCAGCTCGACAGGGGGTTGGGACCAAGAGACCCAGTACTTC	CAGSSTGGWDQETQYF
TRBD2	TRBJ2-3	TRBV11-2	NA	TGTGCCAGCAGCTTAACGGGCCTAGCGGGATTGGGAGTCCGCACAGATACGCAGTATTTT	CASSLTGLAGLGVRTDTQYF
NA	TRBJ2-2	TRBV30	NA	TGTGCCTGGAGTGTGGACCGCACCAGGGAGCTGTTTTTT	CAWSVDRTRELFF
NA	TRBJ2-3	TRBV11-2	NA	TGTGCCAGCAGAGCAGAGCGCCAGGACTACACAGATACGCAGTATTTT	CASRAERQDYTDTQYF
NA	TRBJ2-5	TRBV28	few	TGTGCCAACACCGAAGACAGGCGACAAGAGTCCCAGTACTTC	CANTEDRRQESQYF
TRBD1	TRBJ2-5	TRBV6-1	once	TGTGCCAACAGTCTAACAGGGGGCCCAGAGACCCAATACTTC	CANSLTGGPETQYF
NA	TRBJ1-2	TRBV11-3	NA	TGTGCCAGCAGCTTAGTGACGGTTCTTGATGACTACACCTTC	CASSLVTVLDDYTF
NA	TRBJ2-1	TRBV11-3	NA	TGTGTCAGCAGCCGCACTCCCGAGACTTACAATGAGCAGCTCTTC	CVSSRTPETYNEQLF
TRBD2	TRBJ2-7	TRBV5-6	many	TGTGCCAGCAGCGTACTAGCGGGAGCGTCCTACGAGCAGTACTTC	CASSVLAGASYEQYF
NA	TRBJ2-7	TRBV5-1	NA	TGCGCCGGCAGCTTGGACAGTCAAGCCTACGAGCAGTACTTC	CAGSLDSQAYEQYF
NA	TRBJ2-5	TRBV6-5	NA	TGTACCAGCAGTTACTCTCATGACCTCGAGGAGACCCAGTACTTC	CTSSYSHDLEETQYF
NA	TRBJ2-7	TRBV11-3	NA	TGTGACGGCAGCTTCGGACGGAGCTACGAGCAGTACTTC	CDGSFGRSYEQYF
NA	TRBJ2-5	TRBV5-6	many	TGTGCCAGCACCTTGGCGGGGAGTATTCAAGAGACCCAGTACTTC	CASTLAGSIQETQYF
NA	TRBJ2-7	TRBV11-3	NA	TGTTCCAGCAGCCCCCGGACGGGGGGCAACTACGAGCAGTACTTC	CSSSPRTGGNYEQYF
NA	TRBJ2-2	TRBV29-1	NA	TGCGGTGTTGAACCGAACACCGGGGAGCTGTTTTTT	CGVEPNTGELFF
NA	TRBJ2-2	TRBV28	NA	TGTGCCAGCAGGCGGACAGAGAGAAACACCGGGGAGCTGTTTTTT	CASRRTERNTGELFF
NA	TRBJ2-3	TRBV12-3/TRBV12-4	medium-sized	TGTGCCAGCAGTTGGGGGGATACGCAGTATTTT	CASSWGDTQYF